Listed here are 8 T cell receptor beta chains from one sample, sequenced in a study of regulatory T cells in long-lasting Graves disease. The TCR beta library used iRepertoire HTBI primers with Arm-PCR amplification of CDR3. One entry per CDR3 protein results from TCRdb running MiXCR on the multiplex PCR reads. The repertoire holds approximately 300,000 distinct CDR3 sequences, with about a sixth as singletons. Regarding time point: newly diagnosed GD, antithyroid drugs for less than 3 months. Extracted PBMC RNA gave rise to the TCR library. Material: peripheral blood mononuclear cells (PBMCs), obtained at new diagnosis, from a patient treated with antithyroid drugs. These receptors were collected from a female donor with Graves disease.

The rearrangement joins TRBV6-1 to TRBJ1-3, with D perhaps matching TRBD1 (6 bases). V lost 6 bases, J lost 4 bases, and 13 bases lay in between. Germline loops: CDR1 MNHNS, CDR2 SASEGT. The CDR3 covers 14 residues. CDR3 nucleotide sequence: TGTGCCAGCAGCCACGGGGGGGGCGGAAACACCATATATTTT. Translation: CASSHGGGGNTIYF.

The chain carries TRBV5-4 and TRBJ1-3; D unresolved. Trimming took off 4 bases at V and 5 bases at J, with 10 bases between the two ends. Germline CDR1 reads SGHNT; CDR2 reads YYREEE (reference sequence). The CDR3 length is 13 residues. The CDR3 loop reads CASSIDTRNTIYF. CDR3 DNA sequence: TGTGCCAGCAGCATTGACACCAGAAACACCATATATTTT.

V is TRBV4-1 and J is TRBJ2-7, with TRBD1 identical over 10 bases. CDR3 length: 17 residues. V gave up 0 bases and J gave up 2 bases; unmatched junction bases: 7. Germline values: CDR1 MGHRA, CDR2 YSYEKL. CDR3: CASSQDGGTGDTYEQYF. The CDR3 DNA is TGCGCCAGCAGCCAAGACGGGGGGACAGGGGATACCTACGAGCAGTACTTC.

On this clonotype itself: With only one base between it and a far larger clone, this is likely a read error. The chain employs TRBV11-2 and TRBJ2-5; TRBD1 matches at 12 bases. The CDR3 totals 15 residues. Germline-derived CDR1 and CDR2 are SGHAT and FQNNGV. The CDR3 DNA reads TGTGCCAGCAGCCTTGGGACAGGGGGCGGATATGAGCAGCTCTTC. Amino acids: CASSLGTGGGYEQLF. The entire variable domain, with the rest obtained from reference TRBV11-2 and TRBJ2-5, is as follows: EAGVAQSPRYKIIEKRQSVAFWCNPISGHATLYWYQQILGQGPKLLIQFQNNGVVDDSQLPKDRFSAERLKGVDSTLKIQPAKLEDSAVYLCASSLGTGGGYEQLFGPGTRLLVL.

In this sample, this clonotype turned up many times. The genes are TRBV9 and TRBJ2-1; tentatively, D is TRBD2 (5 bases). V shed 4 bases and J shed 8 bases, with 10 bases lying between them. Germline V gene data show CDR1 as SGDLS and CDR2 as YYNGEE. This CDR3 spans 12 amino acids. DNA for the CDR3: TGTGCCAGCAGCCTGGACTGGTATGAGCAGTTCTTC. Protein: CASSLDWYEQFF.

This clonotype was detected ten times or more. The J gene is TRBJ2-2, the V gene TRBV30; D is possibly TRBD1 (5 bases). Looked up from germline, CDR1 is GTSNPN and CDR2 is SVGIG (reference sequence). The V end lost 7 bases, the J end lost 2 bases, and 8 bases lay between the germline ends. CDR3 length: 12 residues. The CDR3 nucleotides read TGTGCCTTAGGGGCCAACACCGGGGAGCTGTTTTTT. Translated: CALGANTGELFF.

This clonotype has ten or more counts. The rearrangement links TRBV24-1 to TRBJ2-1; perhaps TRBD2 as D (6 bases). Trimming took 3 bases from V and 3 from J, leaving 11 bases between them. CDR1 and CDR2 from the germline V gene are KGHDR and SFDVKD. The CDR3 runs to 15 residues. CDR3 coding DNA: TGTGCCACCAGTGATAGATATAGCGGCTACAATGAGCAGTTCTTC. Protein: CATSDRYSGYNEQFF.

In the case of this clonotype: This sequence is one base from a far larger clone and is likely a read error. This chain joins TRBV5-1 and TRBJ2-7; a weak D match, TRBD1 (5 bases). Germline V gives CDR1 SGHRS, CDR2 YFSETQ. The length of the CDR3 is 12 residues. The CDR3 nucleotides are TGTGCCAGCAGCTTAGGGGTTGATGAGCAGTACTTC. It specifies CASSLGVDEQYF.